These 19 T cell receptor beta chains were sequenced from one sample in a study of cytotoxic CD8 clonotypes in ibrutinib-treated CLL. The method was immunoSEQ multiplex PCR; TCRdb's version includes in-frame clones alone and lacks a portion of them. The data hold around 160,000 clones, with about 80% observed a single time. Material: PBMCs, obtained after 12 months of ibrutinib treatment. The origin of the receptors is a human donor with chronic lymphocytic leukemia.

The chain recombines TRBV7-2 with TRBJ2-3; 9 nucleotides match TRBD2. The germline CDR1 and CDR2 sequences are SGHTA and FQGNSA. J gave up 0 bases and V 6 bases, and 7 bases lay outside the gene matches. The CDR3 length is 16 residues. The CDR3 DNA is TGTGCCAGCAGGGGGACTAGCAGCACTAGCACAGATACGCAGTATTTT. The encoded protein is CASRGTSSTSTDTQYF. The complete variable domain, with remaining parts taken from reference TRBV7-2 and TRBJ2-3, reads GAGVSQSPSNKVTEKGKDVELRCDPISGHTALYWYRQSLGQGLEFLIYFQGNSAPDKSGLPSDRFSAERTGGSVSTLTIQRTQQEDSAVYLCASRGTSSTSTDTQYFGPGTRLTVL.

J is TRBJ2-6 and V is TRBV14; D is perhaps TRBD2 (6 bases). Trimming took 1 base from V and 2 from J, leaving 12 bases between them. The CDR3 runs to 17 residues. The V gene's germline CDR1 is SGHDN and CDR2 FVKESK. Here the CDR3 DNA reads TGTGCCAGCAGCCAAGGGTTTTGGGGGGCTGGGGCCAACGTCCTGACTTTC. It encodes CASSQGFWGAGANVLTF.

The CDR3 region is CAISVRTGANTEAFF. The CDR3 DNA follows: TGTGCCATCAGTGTTAGGACGGGGGCGAACACTGAAGCTTTCTTT. The genes are TRBV10-3 and TRBJ1-1, with TRBD1 as a possible D gene (6 bases). Trimming removed 4 bases from V and 1 base from J, with 13 bases in between. CDR3 length: 15 amino acids. The germline V gene encodes CDR1 ENHRY and CDR2 SYGVKD.

V is TRBV6-5 and J is TRBJ1-2, with D maybe TRBD1 (5 bases). Germline CDR1 and CDR2: MNHEY and SVGAGI. V lost 6 bases and J 3 bases, leaving 17 bases between the germline ends. The CDR3 has 15 residues. The CDR3 nucleotides are TGTGCCAGCAGGCCCTGGGGGGAGAGAGACTATGGCTACACCTTC. Translated, it gives CASRPWGERDYGYTF.

V usage is TRBV19 and J usage is TRBJ2-1; D is unresolved. Germline V gene data show CDR1 as LNHDA and CDR2 as SQIVND (reference sequence). The germline V and J ends were trimmed by 0 bases and 8 bases, with 8 bases remaining between them. The CDR3 sequence is 13 residues long. CDR3 region: CASSIEGRYEQFF. DNA of the CDR3: TGTGCCAGTAGTATAGAGGGCCGGTATGAGCAGTTCTTC.

The chain uses TRBV19 and TRBJ2-2; D is perhaps TRBD2 (5 bases). The CDR3 loop spans 12 amino acids. V was clipped by 7 bases and J by 7 bases, with 10 bases between them. Germline CDR1 LNHDA, CDR2 SQIVND (reference sequence). The DNA for the CDR3 is TGTGCCAGTAATGAGGGTTTCGGGGAGCTGTTTTTT. The encoded protein is CASNEGFGELFF.

This chain uses TRBV7-9 with TRBJ2-3, with 10 bases aligning to TRBD1. Germline CDR1 is SEHNR and CDR2 is FQNEAQ (reference sequence). The V and J ends lost 1 base and 2 bases, in that order; junction bases with no gene match: 6. CDR3 length: 17 amino acids. CDR3 sequence: CASSLGRGTGATDTQYF. Written as DNA, the CDR3 is TGTGCCAGCAGCTTAGGGAGAGGGACAGGGGCCACAGATACGCAGTATTTT.

J is TRBJ2-3 and V is TRBV28, with 9 bases aligning to TRBD1. V shed 8 bases, J shed 5 bases, and the junction held 11 bases outside the gene matches. The CDR3 totals 15 residues. Germline CDR1 MDHEN, CDR2 SYDVKM. The CDR3 DNA is TGTGCCAGCGTTTCTCCGGGACAGGGAGGAGATACGCAGTATTTT. It translates to CASVSPGQGGDTQYF.

This clone was recorded once. V is TRBV18 and J is TRBJ2-6; D is unclear. This CDR3 is built from 11 residues. The V end was cut by 3 bases, the J end by 10 bases, with 4 bases between. Germline CDR1 KGHSH, CDR2 LQKENI. This CDR3 reads CASSPENVLTF. The DNA of the CDR3 is TGTGCCAGCTCACCGGAGAACGTCCTGACTTTC. The variable domain in full, completed from reference TRBV18 and TRBJ2-6, reads NAGVMQNPRHLVRRRGQEARLRCSPMKGHSHVYWYRQLPEEGLKFMVYLQKENIIDESGMPKERFSAEFPKEGPSILRIQQVVRGDSAAYFCASSPENVLTFGAGSRLTVL.

V usage is TRBV28 and J usage is TRBJ2-1; 9 bases are a match to TRBD2. Germline assignment: CDR1 MDHEN and CDR2 SYDVKM. The junction had 8 bases not matched to a gene; V was cut back by 3 bases and J by 8 bases. The length of the CDR3 is 15 residues. The CDR3: CASSLGASGTYEQFF. DNA for the CDR3: TGTGCCAGCAGTTTGGGAGCTAGCGGGACCTATGAGCAGTTCTTC.

This clone turned up a few times. This rearrangement joins TRBV2 to TRBJ1-5, with 9 bases fitting TRBD1. Trimming took 3 bases from V and 9 from J; bases not matched to a gene: 6. Germline V CDR1 and CDR2: SNHLY, FYNNEI. This CDR3 has 14 amino acids. CDR3: CASSESGQGRPQHF. Here the CDR3 DNA reads TGTGCCAGCAGTGAGTCGGGACAGGGAAGGCCCCAGCATTTT.

The J gene is TRBJ1-1, the V gene TRBV7-2; no clear D. The germline V and J ends were trimmed by 3 bases and 0 bases, with 5 bases remaining between them. Germline V gene sequence: CDR1 SGHTA, CDR2 FQGNSA. This CDR3 spans 13 amino acids. CDR3 sequence (DNA): TGTGCCAGCAGCTTCCCGATGAACACTGAAGCTTTCTTT. The encoded protein is CASSFPMNTEAFF.

V usage is TRBV6-1 and J usage is TRBJ2-4, with 9 positions matching TRBD1. The ends lost 0 bases at V and 2 bases at J; junction bases unmatched: 17. The CDR3 is 21 residues long. CDR1 is MNHNS and CDR2 is SASEGT in the germline V gene. The CDR3 loop reads CASSEAPIGNPGQGTKNIQYF. CDR3 DNA sequence: TGTGCCAGCAGTGAAGCACCCATCGGGAACCCGGGACAGGGTACCAAAAACATTCAGTACTTC.

The genes are TRBV5-1 and TRBJ2-3; TRBD2 agrees at 10 bases. The CDR3 runs to 16 residues. The germline V gene has CDR1 SGHRS and CDR2 YFSETQ. Unmatched junction bases numbered 7, after V lost 0 bases and J lost 6 bases. The CDR3 DNA reads TGCGCCAGCAGCTTGGCCAGGAGCGGGGGGGCGGATACGCAGTATTTT. Its translation is CASSLARSGGADTQYF.

This clone was detected only a few times. This chain uses TRBV7-9 with TRBJ2-2, with a possible D match to TRBD1 (6 bases). The CDR3 spans 13 residues. Trimming pared 3 bases from V and 6 bases from J, leaving 8 bases between. Germline V gene data show CDR1 as SEHNR and CDR2 as FQNEAQ (reference sequence). The CDR3 protein is CASSLWGPGELFF. CDR3 nucleotide sequence: TGTGCCAGCAGCTTGTGGGGGCCCGGGGAGCTGTTTTTT.

The V call is TRBV21-1, the J call TRBJ1-5. TRBV21-1 is classified as a pseudogene. The CDR3 totals 16 residues. CDR3 DNA sequence: TGTGCCAGCAACAAATCACACTTCGGGGGCAATCAGCCCCAGCATTTT. Its translation is CASNKSHFGGNQPQHF.

The chain uses TRBV11-3 and TRBJ2-5, with D unclear. Trimming cost V 5 bases and J 0 bases, with 10 bases left between them. The CDR3 runs 14 residues. From germline, CDR1 is SGHNT and CDR2 YENEEA. The CDR3 reads CASSPGNNQETQYF. The CDR3 DNA reads as TGTGCCAGCAGCCCCGGTAATAACCAAGAGACCCAGTACTTC.

The CDR3 is CASVEYSRAKNIQYF. CDR3 DNA: TGTGCCAGCGTAGAATACTCCCGAGCCAAAAACATTCAGTACTTC. V and J are TRBV6-1 and TRBJ2-4; D is unresolved. The CDR3 length is 15 residues. The V gene's germline CDR1 is MNHNS and CDR2 SASEGT. V was cut by 8 bases and J by 0 bases, with 14 bases left in between.

The chain uses TRBV19 and TRBJ1-5; TRBD1 matches 7 bases. V was clipped by 7 bases and J by 4 bases; unmatched bases: 19. Looked up from germline, CDR1 is LNHDA and CDR2 is SQIVND (reference sequence). The CDR3 sequence is 18 residues long. The CDR3 coding sequence is TGTGCCAGTATGAACCTTGAAAGGAGACAGGGTCGGAATCAGCCCCAGCATTTT. Translating gives CASMNLERRQGRNQPQHF.